Presented here are 6 T cell receptor beta chains from one specimen sequenced in a study of control samples from healthy donors and cancer patients. Repertoires were generated with immunoSEQ multiplex PCR, while TCRdb's copy carries only in-frame clones and drops some. This table has approximately 150,000 clones, under 95% appearing once. Sequencing was done on a sample of blood. These receptors were obtained from a man aged 18 to 29 in good health.

The chain combines TRBV2 with TRBJ1-2; 12 nucleotides line up with TRBD1. Germline V gene data show CDR1 as SNHLY and CDR2 as FYNNEI. This CDR3 region has 15 residues. The trim removed 3 bases at V and 5 bases at J, leaving 4 bases unmatched. The CDR3 here is CASSEGTGGGYGYTF. The CDR3 bases are TGTGCCAGCAGTGAGGGGACAGGGGGCGGGTATGGCTACACCTTC.

The chain joins TRBV15 to TRBJ2-3, with a tentative D call TRBD1 (5 bases). Germline loops: CDR1 LNHNV, CDR2 YYDKDF (reference sequence). The CDR3 covers 14 residues. Trimming cost V 2 bases and J 2 bases, with 8 bases left between them. CDR3 sequence: CATSRQGYTDTQYF. DNA for the CDR3: TGTGCCACCAGCAGACAGGGATACACAGATACGCAGTATTTT.

This chain links TRBV28 with TRBJ2-3; 12 bases match TRBD2. The germline V gene has CDR1 MDHEN and CDR2 SYDVKM. CDR3 length: 15 residues. J lost 5 bases, V lost 6 bases, and 6 bases had no gene match. The CDR3 DNA is TGTGCCAGCAGCCCCGGACTAGCGGGAAGAGATACGCAGTATTTT. Protein product: CASSPGLAGRDTQYF.

J is TRBJ2-7 and V is TRBV29-1, with TRBD2 matching 11 bases. The CDR3 is made up of 15 amino acids. CDR1 is SQVTM, CDR2 ANQGSEA, per germline. The trim removed 4 bases at V and 2 bases at J, leaving 7 bases unmatched. CDR3 coding DNA: TGCAGCGTTGCCGGGACTAGCGGAGTTGCCTACGAGCAGTACTTC. Amino acid sequence: CSVAGTSGVAYEQYF.

The J gene is TRBJ2-1, the V gene TRBV6-1; TRBD2 agrees at 9 bases. This CDR3 is 16 amino acids long. The trim removed 0 bases at V and 6 bases at J, leaving 6 bases unmatched. CDR1 and CDR2 from the germline V gene are MNHNS and SASEGT. In DNA form, the CDR3 reads TGTGCCAGCAGTGAAGCATGGGTAGCGGGAGCCAATGAGCAGTTCTTC. It specifies CASSEAWVAGANEQFF.

This clone was seen only once. The chain uses TRBV5-1 and TRBJ1-1; possibly TRBD1 for D (6 bases). V shed 4 bases and J shed 7 bases, with 17 bases lying between them. Germline V lookup: CDR1 SGHRS, CDR2 YFSETQ. This CDR3 contains 14 residues. The CDR3: CASSIFREGGEAFF. CDR3 DNA sequence: TGCGCCAGCAGCATTTTCAGGGAAGGGGGTGAAGCTTTCTTT.